This TCR beta chain is from a study of human T cells and chemical hapten exposure. Looking at the study overall: A 2 cm by 2 cm inner upper arm patch received 2% DPC for sensitization. Study findings and constraints: Following DPC sensitization, TCRs present above 1 in 1000 frequency showed no change. Since the donors had alopecia, their immune response may not be the same as that of healthy people.

In the original workflow: Counting gave a median of 95,638 TCRs per sample, with values ranging from roughly 23,224 to 700,000. MiXCR, run by TCRdb on the RACE reads, gives a single entry per CDR3 protein. The V and J calls were determined by TCRdb, not by the authors. The sample consists of over 300,000 distinct CDR3 sequences, approximately 5.1% of them appearing once. Trimming took 3 bases from V and 0 from J, leaving 16 bases between them. CDR3 length equals 18 residues. CDR1 is SGHRS and CDR2 is YFSETQ in the germline V gene. This clonotype came up many times. Its antigen is not known. Time point specified: pre-sensitization, week 0. Treatment described: therapeutic diphenylcyclopropenone sensitization with weekly scalp DPC.

Sample: whole blood, taken in connection with sensitization to the hapten diphenylcyclopropenone (DPC). The receptor's source is a woman aged 45-65 years with alopecia areata. Some clones in this sample may be carry-over from other donors' samples. The J gene is TRBJ2-6, the V gene TRBV5-1, with D possibly TRBD1 on 6 matching bases. The CDR3 coding sequence is TGCGCCAGCAGCTCTACCTACAGGGTTAGCTCTGGGGCCAACGTCCTGACTTTC. As protein: CASSSTYRVSSGANVLTF.